This T cell receptor beta chain comes out of a study of cytomegalovirus exposure and HLA in healthy donors. In the PCR, 60 Vbeta and 13 Jbeta primers were used. The method was immunoSEQ multiplex PCR; TCRdb's version includes in-frame clones alone and lacks a portion of them. The sample has 40,000 to 55,000 clones; over 60% are singletons. There are 15 residues in the CDR3. The germline CDR1 and CDR2 sequences are SNHLY and FYNNEI. V lost 0 bases, J lost 1 base, and 9 bases lay in between. The sequencing sample was made of PBMCs. The clonotype originates from a woman aged 40 to 50 in good health and CMV-seropositive. The chain recombines TRBV2 with TRBJ1-1; TRBD1 is a possible D gene (6 bases). The CDR3 nucleotides are TGTGCCAGCAGTGAAGCGTTGGGACAGAACACTGAAGCTTTCTTT. Its translation is CASSEALGQNTEAFF.